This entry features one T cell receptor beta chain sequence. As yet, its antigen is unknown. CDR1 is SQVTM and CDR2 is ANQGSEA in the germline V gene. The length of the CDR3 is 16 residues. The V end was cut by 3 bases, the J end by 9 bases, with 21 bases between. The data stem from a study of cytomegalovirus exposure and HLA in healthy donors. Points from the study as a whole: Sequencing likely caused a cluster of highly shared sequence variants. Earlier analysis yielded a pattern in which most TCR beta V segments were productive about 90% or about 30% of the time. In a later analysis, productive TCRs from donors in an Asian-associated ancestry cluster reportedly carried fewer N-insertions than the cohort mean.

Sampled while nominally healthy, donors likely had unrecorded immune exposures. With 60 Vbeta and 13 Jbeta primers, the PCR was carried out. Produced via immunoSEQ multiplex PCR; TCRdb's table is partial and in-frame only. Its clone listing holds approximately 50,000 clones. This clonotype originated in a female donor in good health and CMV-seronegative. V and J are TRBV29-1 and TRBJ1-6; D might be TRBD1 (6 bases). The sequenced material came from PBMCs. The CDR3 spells CSVEPENREGLSPLHF. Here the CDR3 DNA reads TGCAGCGTTGAGCCCGAAAACAGGGAAGGGCTTTCACCCCTCCACTTT.